This is a list of T cell receptor beta chains from one sample in a study of blood T cell repertoires in COVID-19. Here immunoSEQ multiplex PCR was the method, and the copy in TCRdb shows in-frame clones only, minus some. The repertoire holds over 130,000 clones, with approximately 90% as singletons. Sequencing input: peripheral blood. The receptor set was obtained from a human donor with COVID-19, enrolled during active disease. The donor label of this sample is uncertain. CDR3s include the opening cysteine and the closing phenylalanine or tryptophan. D genes are given only for firm matches. Size is stated for part of the rows, as once, few or many counts, or as a class when the clone is expanded.

J gene	D gene	clone size	V gene	CDR3 DNA	CDR3 protein
TRBJ1-5	.	once	TRBV19	TGTGCCAGTAAGGGGCTATTCAATCAGCCCCAGCATTTT	CASKGLFNQPQHF
TRBJ2-5	.	.	TRBV5-1	TGCGCCAGCAGCTTGACGGAGGGAAGAACGCTCCAGTACTTC	CASSLTEGRTLQYF
TRBJ1-4	.	.	TRBV19	TGTGCCAGTAGTATAGATCTCTCTGCAACTAATGAAAAACTGTTTTTT	CASSIDLSATNEKLFF
TRBJ1-6	.	.	TRBV6-1	TGTGCCAGCAGTGAAACAGAATCCTATAATTCACCCCTCCACTTT	CASSETESYNSPLHF
TRBJ2-1	.	.	TRBV9	TGTGCCAGCAGTGTCCTGGGAGGCTCCGGCAGTGAGCAGTTCTTC	CASSVLGGSGSEQFF
TRBJ2-1	.	.	TRBV6-5	TGTGCCAGCAGTTTCCTCTATGGCTCCTACAATGAGCAGTTCTTC	CASSFLYGSYNEQFF
TRBJ1-1	.	.	TRBV10-1	TGCGCCAGCAGTGAGAATACGGGAGAGAACACTGAAGCTTTCTTT	CASSENTGENTEAFF
TRBJ2-3	.	once	TRBV4-1	TGCGCCAGCAGCCAAGGATTGGGGGCAAGGGATACGCAGTATTTT	CASSQGLGARDTQYF
TRBJ1-6	TRBD1	once	TRBV18	TGTGCCAGCTCACCGAAACCGACAGGGGAGGGATCACCCCTCCACTTT	CASSPKPTGEGSPLHF
TRBJ1-1	TRBD1	few	TRBV29-1	TGCAGCGTTGAACAGGGGGCGCTGGGGACTGAAGCTTTCTTT	CSVEQGALGTEAFF
TRBJ1-3	.	.	TRBV19	TGTGCCAGTAGTACTAGTGGAAACACCATATATTTT	CASSTSGNTIYF
TRBJ2-3	TRBD2	.	TRBV20-1	TGCAGTGCTAGTTATACTAGCGGGGGAAGAGATACGCAGTATTTT	CSASYTSGGRDTQYF
TRBJ1-5	.	.	TRBV5-6	TGTGCCAGCAGCTTGGGGCAGAATAGCAATCAGCCCCAGCATTTT	CASSLGQNSNQPQHF
TRBJ2-3	TRBD2	.	TRBV10-3	TGTGCCATCAGTCCCGGAGCGGGGGGGGGTGATACGCAGTATTTT	CAISPGAGGGDTQYF
TRBJ1-6	TRBD1	.	TRBV11-2	TGTGCCAGCAGCCCTTGGCAGGGGGCAATGGATTCACCCCTCCACTTT	CASSPWQGAMDSPLHF
TRBJ1-2	.	.	TRBV6-6	TGTGCCAGCAATGGACAGACTAACTATGGCTACACCTTC	CASNGQTNYGYTF
TRBJ1-5	TRBD1	.	TRBV30	TGTGCCTGGAGTAGACAGGGGGATCAGCCCCAGCATTTT	CAWSRQGDQPQHF
TRBJ1-2	.	few	TRBV12-3/TRBV12-4	TGTGCCAGCAGTCTTCGACAGTCGGATGGCTACACCTTC	CASSLRQSDGYTF
TRBJ2-7	TRBD2	.	TRBV7-9	TGTGCCAGCAGCCCCTTGGGCGGGGGGGCCAGGTACGAGCAGTACTTC	CASSPLGGGARYEQYF
TRBJ2-2	.	.	TRBV3-1/TRBV3-2	TGTGCCAGCAGCCAAGGCCCCCTGGGCGCAGGGGAGCTGTTTTTT	CASSQGPLGAGELFF
TRBJ2-7	.	.	TRBV14	TGTGCCAGCAGCCAATTGGACAGAGATATCTACGAGCAGTACTTC	CASSQLDRDIYEQYF
TRBJ2-6	.	few	TRBV18	TGTGCCAGCTCACGTGACAGCATACTCTCTGGGGCCAACGTCCTGACTTTC	CASSRDSILSGANVLTF
TRBJ2-3	TRBD1	.	TRBV2	TGTGCCAGCAACAGGGGATTCACAGATACGCAGTATTTT	CASNRGFTDTQYF
TRBJ1-2	.	.	TRBV30	TGTGCCTGGGCGGAACCGGGACAATTATGGAGCTACACCTTC	CAWAEPGQLWSYTF
TRBJ2-5	TRBD1	once	TRBV2	TGTGCCAGCAGAGACGACAGGGGTGAGACCCAGTACTTC	CASRDDRGETQYF
TRBJ2-7	TRBD1	.	TRBV12-3/TRBV12-4	TGTGCCAGCAGCAGGGGGTCCTACGAGCAGTACTTC	CASSRGSYEQYF
TRBJ2-3	TRBD1	.	TRBV7-3	TGTGCCAGCAGCCCCCGGGGACAGGGGGAAACAGATACGCAGTATTTT	CASSPRGQGETDTQYF
TRBJ2-1	TRBD1	.	TRBV7-6	TGTGCCAGCAGCTTGGGACAGCAAACCTACAATGAGCAGTTCTTC	CASSLGQQTYNEQFF
TRBJ2-7	.	.	TRBV7-2	TGTGCCAGCAGCTTATGGGGCAGGGGCTACGAGCAGTACTTC	CASSLWGRGYEQYF
TRBJ2-5	.	.	TRBV15	TGTGCCACCAGCAGGGAGCGGGAGACCCAGTACTTC	CATSRERETQYF
TRBJ2-1	.	few	TRBV6-5	TGTGCCAGCAGTTCTAAGGCGGAAGCTGAGCAGTTCTTC	CASSSKAEAEQFF
TRBJ1-1	.	.	TRBV2	TGTGCCAGCAGTGTTGACAGCCAAACGAACACTGAAGCTTTCTTT	CASSVDSQTNTEAFF
TRBJ2-7	.	.	TRBV29-1	TGCAGTGCGACGGAGAGCTCCTACGAGCAGTACTTC	CSATESSYEQYF
TRBJ2-1	.	.	TRBV10-3	TGTGCCATCAGACCAAACACCTACAATGAGCAGTTCTTC	CAIRPNTYNEQFF
TRBJ2-1	TRBD2	.	TRBV29-1	TGCAGCGTTGAACGCGGCGTTCCGGGGGGGTCCTACAATGAGCAGTTCTTC	CSVERGVPGGSYNEQFF
TRBJ2-6	.	.	TRBV5-1	TGCGCCAGCAGCTCTCCCGGGATCCTTGCTGGGGCCAACGTCCTGACTTTC	CASSSPGILAGANVLTF
TRBJ1-1	.	.	TRBV14	TGTGCCAGCAGCCAAGGCGGGACTGAAGCTTTCTTT	CASSQGGTEAFF
TRBJ2-7	TRBD2	.	TRBV27	TGTGCCAGCAGTTTCGGCAGGGAGGGCAACGAGCAGTACTTC	CASSFGREGNEQYF
TRBJ2-1	TRBD1	.	TRBV29-1	TGTGCCGGGACAGTCTCCTACAATGAGCAGTTCTTC	CAGTVSYNEQFF
TRBJ1-4	.	.	TRBV11-2	TGTGCCAGCAGCAAAACAGTTGCTGCAACTAATGAAAAACTGTTTTTT	CASSKTVAATNEKLFF
TRBJ1-5	.	.	TRBV6-6	TGTGCCAGCAGATACACCGGGAACAATCAGCCCCAGCATTTT	CASRYTGNNQPQHF
TRBJ1-6	TRBD1	once	TRBV6-5	TGTGCCAGCAGGAACTTCGGGACAGGGGGATCACCCCTCCACTTT	CASRNFGTGGSPLHF
TRBJ2-5	TRBD1	.	TRBV5-1	TGCGCCAGCAGCCAGTGGACAGGGGAAGAGGAGACCCAGTACTTC	CASSQWTGEEETQYF
TRBJ2-7	TRBD2	few	TRBV25-1	TGTGCCAGCAGTGGGGGACTAGCGGGCTCCTACGAGCAGTACTTC	CASSGGLAGSYEQYF
TRBJ2-7	TRBD2	.	TRBV7-6	TGTGCCAGCAGCTCCATGCAGGGAGGGTTGGACGAGCAGTACTTC	CASSSMQGGLDEQYF
TRBJ2-5	TRBD2	.	TRBV10-3	TGTGCCATCAGTGAGGGACTAGCGGGCCCCAGGGGAGAGACCCAGTACTTC	CAISEGLAGPRGETQYF
TRBJ2-7	.	.	TRBV5-5	TGTGCCAGCAGCTTGGCCTCCCGCCAGGGAGGCGAGCAGTACTTC	CASSLASRQGGEQYF
TRBJ1-6	.	.	TRBV9	TGTGCCAGCAGCATAGGAGGGTCGGCCCTCCACTTT	CASSIGGSALHF
TRBJ2-5	TRBD2	few	TRBV2	TGTGCCAGCAGTGAAAGCCCTAGCGGGGGGGATCAAGAGACCCAGTACTTC	CASSESPSGGDQETQYF
TRBJ1-6	TRBD1	.	TRBV5-1	TGCGCCAGCAGCTGGGGACAGTCGGTGGATTCACCCCTCCACTTT	CASSWGQSVDSPLHF
TRBJ2-3	TRBD2	.	TRBV2	TGTGCCAGCAGTCATGGGACTAGCGGGAGAAGGGCAGATACGCAGTATTTT	CASSHGTSGRRADTQYF
TRBJ2-1	TRBD1	.	TRBV2	TGTGCCAGTCGACAGGGAGTAATATATGAGCAGTTCTTC	CASRQGVIYEQFF
TRBJ2-7	.	once	TRBV23-1	TGCGCCAGCAGTCAATCGACTCCTACATGGTCGGCCCAGTACTTC	CASSQSTPTWSAQYF
TRBJ2-1	TRBD1	.	TRBV5-1	TGCGCCAGCAGCTTGGGACAGGGAGACTACAATGAGCAGTTCTTC	CASSLGQGDYNEQFF
TRBJ2-2	TRBD1	.	TRBV15	TGTGCCACATCCCCCGAGGCAGGGGGCAACGGGGAGCTGTTTTTT	CATSPEAGGNGELFF
TRBJ2-5	.	.	TRBV5-4	TGTGCCAGCAGCTTGGACTGGAGGGGCGAGACCCAGTACTTC	CASSLDWRGETQYF
TRBJ2-7	.	.	TRBV7-9	TGTGCCAGCAGCTCCCCCACTGGACTGGAGGTGCACGAGCAGTACTTC	CASSSPTGLEVHEQYF